This paragraph covers one T cell receptor beta chain sequence. Its antigen remains unknown. Assay: immunoSEQ multiplex PCR; the TCRdb copy retains only in-frame clones and omits some. This sample has over 45,000 clones, with approximately 88% found just once. Doses given second, at about 4 or about 12 weeks, were pooled. This CDR3 comprises 12 residues. V was cut by 8 bases and J by 4 bases, with 11 bases left in between. The sample comes from a study of T cell responses to AZD1222 COVID-19 vaccine. Findings of the study overall: Reportedly, nearly half of unique spike TCRs recognized epitopes outside B.1.351/B.1.1.7 mutations. Just five or six AZD1222 recipients were seropositive at baseline. In all cases, repertoires were sampled only after the peak T cell response.

The gene calls are TRBV12-3 or TRBV12-4 and TRBJ1-2; D remains unclear. Specimen: peripheral blood, collected 28 days after the second AZD1222 dose. The clonotype was recovered from an adult who received the AZD1222 COVID-19 vaccine. CDR3: CASLQPPYGYTF. DNA for the CDR3: TGTGCCAGCCTCCAGCCCCCCTATGGCTACACCTTC.